The 3 T cell receptor beta chains below come from one sample, sequenced in a study of CD8 T cells in Susac syndrome. Random hexamers primed reverse transcription of about 0.5 to 1 ug RNA. TCRdb redid the calling of the immunoSEQ multiplex PCR reads with MiXCR, one entry per CDR3 protein. The sample contains roughly 180,000 distinct CDR3 sequences, over 90% of which appear only once. Sequencing was carried out using CD4+ T cells from PBMCs. All receptors derive from a human donor with Susac syndrome.

The chain employs TRBV6-5 and TRBJ1-4; 9 positions agree with TRBD1. Germline CDR1 and CDR2: MNHEY and SVGAGI. The CDR3 contains 13 residues. V lost 6 bases to trimming and J lost 10 bases; unmatched junction nucleotides: 6. The DNA of the CDR3 is TGTGCCAGCAGGGGGACAGGGAGGGGAAAACTGTTTTTT. It codes for CASRGTGRGKLFF.

The chain combines TRBV30 with TRBJ1-1; D is ambiguous. Per the germline V gene, CDR1 is GTSNPN and CDR2 is SVGIG (reference sequence). The CDR3 contains 13 residues. Trimming shortened V by 5 bases and J by 5 bases, and 15 bases separated the two germline ends. This CDR3 reads CAWDLSARTEAFF. The CDR3 DNA is TGTGCCTGGGATCTCTCAGCGAGAACTGAAGCTTTCTTT.

This clonotype was observed a few times. The CDR3 region is CSGPVLGGYGYTF. The CDR3 nucleotides are TGCAGTGGCCCCGTCCTTGGAGGCTATGGCTACACCTTC. The chain employs TRBV20-1 and TRBJ1-2; D is uncertain. Trimming took 7 bases from V and 4 from J, leaving 16 bases between them. Germline V CDR1 and CDR2: DFQATT, SNEGSKA (reference sequence). The CDR3 extends over 13 amino acids.